This T cell receptor (beta chain) stems from a study of T cells in Graves' hyperthyroidism and ophthalmopathy. Whole-study findings and limits: Blood held most thyroid clonotypes expanded above 0.001 frequency. Ophthalmopathy onset followed model prediction by a median around 6.6 months.

The CDR3 spans 10 residues. Germline values: CDR1 DFQATT, CDR2 SNEGSKA (reference sequence). In the case of this clonotype: Its cognate antigen is unknown. Compared with germline, one end of the junction differs, possibly owing to a read error.

Graves' hyperthyroidism showing no ophthalmopathy progression within 18 months was considered stable. The investigators amplified TCR beta CDR3 regions from RNA transcripts. The study used the HTBI primer set for a first-round RT-PCR of the TCR CDR3. One entry per CDR3 protein results from TCRdb running MiXCR on the multiplex PCR reads. In the table there are about 95,000 distinct CDR3 sequences, approximately 40% of which are singletons. Sequenced: peripheral blood or thyroid tissue (not recorded which). This rearrangement joins TRBV20-1 to TRBJ1-1; D remains unclear. The TCR comes from a woman under 40 with Graves' hyperthyroidism. The CDR3 DNA reads as TGCAGTGTTCATATCTCCGAAGCTTCCTTC. It codes for CSVHISEASF.